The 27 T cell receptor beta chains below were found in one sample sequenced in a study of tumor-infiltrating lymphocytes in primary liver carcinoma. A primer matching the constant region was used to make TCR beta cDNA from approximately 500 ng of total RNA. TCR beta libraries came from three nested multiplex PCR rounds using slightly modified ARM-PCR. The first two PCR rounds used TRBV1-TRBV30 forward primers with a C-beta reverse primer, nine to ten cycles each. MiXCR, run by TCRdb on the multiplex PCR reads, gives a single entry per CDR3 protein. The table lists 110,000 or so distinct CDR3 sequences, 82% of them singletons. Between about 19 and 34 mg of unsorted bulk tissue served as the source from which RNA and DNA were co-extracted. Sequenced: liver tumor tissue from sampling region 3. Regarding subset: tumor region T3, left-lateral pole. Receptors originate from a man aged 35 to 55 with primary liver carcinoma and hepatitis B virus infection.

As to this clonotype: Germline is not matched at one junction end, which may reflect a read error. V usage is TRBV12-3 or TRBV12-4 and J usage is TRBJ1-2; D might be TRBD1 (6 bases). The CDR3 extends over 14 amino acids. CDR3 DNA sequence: TGTGTCAGCACCCCGGGGGGCGAGGACTATGACTACACCTTC. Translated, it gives CVSTPGGEDYDYTF.

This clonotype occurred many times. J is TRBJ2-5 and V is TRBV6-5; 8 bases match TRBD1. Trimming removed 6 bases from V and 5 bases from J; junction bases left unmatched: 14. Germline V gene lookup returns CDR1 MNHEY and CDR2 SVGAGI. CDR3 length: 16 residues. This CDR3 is CASRPQLAGGGETQYF. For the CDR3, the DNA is TGTGCCAGCAGGCCCCAGCTCGCAGGGGGCGGGGAGACCCAGTACTTC.

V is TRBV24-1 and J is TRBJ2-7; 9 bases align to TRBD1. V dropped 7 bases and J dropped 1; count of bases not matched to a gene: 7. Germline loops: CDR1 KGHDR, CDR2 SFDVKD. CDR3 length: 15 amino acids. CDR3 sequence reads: CATRCPGQGSYEQYF. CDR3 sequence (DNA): TGTGCCACCAGGTGCCCGGGACAGGGATCCTACGAGCAGTACTTC.

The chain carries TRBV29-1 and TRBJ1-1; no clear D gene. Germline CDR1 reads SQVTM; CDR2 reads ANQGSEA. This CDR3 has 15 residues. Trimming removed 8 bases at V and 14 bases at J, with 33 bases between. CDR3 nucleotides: TGCAGCATTGGTGGAGGATGGGGTATGAACACTGAGGCCTTCTTT. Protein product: CSIGGGWGMNTEAFF.

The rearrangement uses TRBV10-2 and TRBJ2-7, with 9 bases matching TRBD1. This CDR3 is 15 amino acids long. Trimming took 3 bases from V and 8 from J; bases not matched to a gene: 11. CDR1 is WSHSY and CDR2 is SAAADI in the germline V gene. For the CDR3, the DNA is TGCGCCAGCAGTGACCCGGGACAGGGCTTATACAAGCAGTACGTC. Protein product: CASSDPGQGLYKQYV.

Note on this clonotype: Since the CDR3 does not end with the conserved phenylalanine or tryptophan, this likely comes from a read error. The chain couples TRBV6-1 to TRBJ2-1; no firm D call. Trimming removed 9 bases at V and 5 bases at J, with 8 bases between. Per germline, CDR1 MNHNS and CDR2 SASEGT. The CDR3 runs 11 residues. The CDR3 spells CASTQHNEQFS. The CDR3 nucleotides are TGTGCCAGTACCCAACACAATGAGCAGTTCTCC.

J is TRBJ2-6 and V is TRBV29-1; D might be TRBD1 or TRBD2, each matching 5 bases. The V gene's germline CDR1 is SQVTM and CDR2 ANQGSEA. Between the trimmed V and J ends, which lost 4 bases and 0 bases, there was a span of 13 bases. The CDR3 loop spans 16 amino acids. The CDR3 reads CSVGREGPSGANVLTF. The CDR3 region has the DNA TGCAGCGTTGGTAGAGAGGGACCCTCTGGGGCCAACGTCCTGACTTTC.

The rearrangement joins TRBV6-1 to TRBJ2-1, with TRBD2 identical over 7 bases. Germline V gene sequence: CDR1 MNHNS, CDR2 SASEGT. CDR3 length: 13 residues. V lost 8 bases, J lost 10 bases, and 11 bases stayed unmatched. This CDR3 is CASLGGPLNEQFF. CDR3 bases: TGTGCCAGCTTGGGAGGGCCCCTCAACGAGCAGTTCTTC.

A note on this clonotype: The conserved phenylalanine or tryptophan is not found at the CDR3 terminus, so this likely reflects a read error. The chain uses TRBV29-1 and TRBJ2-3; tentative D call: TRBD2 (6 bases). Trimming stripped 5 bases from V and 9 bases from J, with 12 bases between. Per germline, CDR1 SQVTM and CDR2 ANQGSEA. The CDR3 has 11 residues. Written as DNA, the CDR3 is TGCAGCGTTTCCCCGGGGGACACGCAGTATTTA. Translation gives CSVSPGDTQYL.

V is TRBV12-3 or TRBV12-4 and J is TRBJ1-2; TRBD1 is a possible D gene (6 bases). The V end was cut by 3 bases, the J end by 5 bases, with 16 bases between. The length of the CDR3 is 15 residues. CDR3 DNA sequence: TGTGCCAGCAGTTTCGAACAGGGACTCGAATATGGCTACACCTTC. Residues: CASSFEQGLEYGYTF.

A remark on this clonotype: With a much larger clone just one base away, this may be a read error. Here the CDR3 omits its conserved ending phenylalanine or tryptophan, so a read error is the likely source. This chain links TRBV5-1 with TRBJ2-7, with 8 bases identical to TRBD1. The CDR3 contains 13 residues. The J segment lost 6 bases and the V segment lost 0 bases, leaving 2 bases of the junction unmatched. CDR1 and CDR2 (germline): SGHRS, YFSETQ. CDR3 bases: TGCGCCAGCAGCTTGGGGACAGGGCGCGAGCAGTACTTA. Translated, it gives CASSLGTGREQYL.

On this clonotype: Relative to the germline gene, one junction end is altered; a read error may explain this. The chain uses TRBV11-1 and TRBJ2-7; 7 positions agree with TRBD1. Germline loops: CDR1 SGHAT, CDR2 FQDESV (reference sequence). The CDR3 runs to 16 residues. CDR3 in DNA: TGTGCCAGCATCTCTGGTCCGAGACAGGGTTCCTACGAACAGTACTTC. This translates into CASISGPRQGSYEQYF.

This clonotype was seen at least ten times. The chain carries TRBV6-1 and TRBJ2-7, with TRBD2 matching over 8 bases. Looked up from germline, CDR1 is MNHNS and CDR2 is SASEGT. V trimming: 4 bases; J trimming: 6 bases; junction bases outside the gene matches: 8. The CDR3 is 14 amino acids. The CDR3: CASSVGGSGGEQYF. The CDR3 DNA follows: TGTGCCAGCAGTGTCGGCGGGAGCGGGGGCGAGCAGTACTTC.

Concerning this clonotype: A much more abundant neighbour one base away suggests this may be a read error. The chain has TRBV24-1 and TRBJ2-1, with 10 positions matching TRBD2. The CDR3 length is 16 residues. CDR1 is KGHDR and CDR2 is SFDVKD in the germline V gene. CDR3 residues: CAISDVTSGPLNEQFF. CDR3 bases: TGTGCCATCAGTGATGTGACTAGCGGGCCTCTTAATGAGCAGTTCTTC.

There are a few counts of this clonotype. The CDR3 nucleotides read TGTGCCAGCAGCTTGTCGGGGGTAGTTAGTACCTACGAGCAGTACTTC. Amino acids: CASSLSGVVSTYEQYF. The rearrangement links TRBV5-6 to TRBJ2-7, with D possibly being TRBD2 (6 bases). The length of the CDR3 is 16 residues. Looked up from germline, CDR1 is SGHDT and CDR2 is YYEEEE. V lost 1 base and J 2 bases, leaving 16 bases between the germline ends.

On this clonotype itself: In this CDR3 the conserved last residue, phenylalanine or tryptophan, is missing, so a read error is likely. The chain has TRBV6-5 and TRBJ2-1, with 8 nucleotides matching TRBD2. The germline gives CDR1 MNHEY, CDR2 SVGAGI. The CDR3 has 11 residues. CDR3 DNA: TGTACCAACGGGAGCGGGGGTGAGCAGTTCTCC. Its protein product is CTNGSGGEQFS.

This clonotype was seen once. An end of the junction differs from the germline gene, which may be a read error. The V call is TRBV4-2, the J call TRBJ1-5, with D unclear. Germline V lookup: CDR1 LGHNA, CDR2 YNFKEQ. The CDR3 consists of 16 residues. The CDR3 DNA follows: TGTGTCAGCAGCGAGGCGGCGGAGGCAGGCAATCAGCCCCAGCATTTT. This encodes CVSSEAAEAGNQPQHF.

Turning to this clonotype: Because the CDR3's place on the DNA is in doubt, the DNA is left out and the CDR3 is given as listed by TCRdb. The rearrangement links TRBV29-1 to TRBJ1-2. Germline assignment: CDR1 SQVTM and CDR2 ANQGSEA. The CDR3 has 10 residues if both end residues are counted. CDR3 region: CSIGDYGCTF.

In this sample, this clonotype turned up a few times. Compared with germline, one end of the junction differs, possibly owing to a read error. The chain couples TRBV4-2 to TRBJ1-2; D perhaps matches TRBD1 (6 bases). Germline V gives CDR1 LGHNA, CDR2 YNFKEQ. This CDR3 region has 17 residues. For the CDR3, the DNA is TGTGCCAGCAGCCAAGAAACCGTCCAGGGGCTTAACTATGGCTACACGTTC. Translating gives CASSQETVQGLNYGYTF.

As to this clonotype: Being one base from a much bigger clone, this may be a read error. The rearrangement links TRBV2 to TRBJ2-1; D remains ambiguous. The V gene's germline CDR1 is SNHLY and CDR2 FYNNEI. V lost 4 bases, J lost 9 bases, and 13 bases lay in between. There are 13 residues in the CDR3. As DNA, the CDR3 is TGTGCCAGCAGTGGGGTAGAAGGATGTGAGCAGTTCTTC. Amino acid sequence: CASSGVEGCEQFF.

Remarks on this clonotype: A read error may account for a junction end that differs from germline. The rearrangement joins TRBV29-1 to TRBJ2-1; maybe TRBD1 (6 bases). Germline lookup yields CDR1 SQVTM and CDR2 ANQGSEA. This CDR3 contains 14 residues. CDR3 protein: CSVGVTAGVDEQFF. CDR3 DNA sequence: TGCAGTGTTGGTGTGACTGCAGGGGTCGATGAGCAGTTCTTC.

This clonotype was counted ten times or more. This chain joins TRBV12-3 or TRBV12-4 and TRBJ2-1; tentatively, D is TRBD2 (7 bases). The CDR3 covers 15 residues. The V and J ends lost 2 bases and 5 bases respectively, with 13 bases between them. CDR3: CASSLYRGGHNEQFF. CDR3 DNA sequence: TGTGCCAGCAGTTTATATAGGGGGGGGCACAATGAGCAGTTCTTC.

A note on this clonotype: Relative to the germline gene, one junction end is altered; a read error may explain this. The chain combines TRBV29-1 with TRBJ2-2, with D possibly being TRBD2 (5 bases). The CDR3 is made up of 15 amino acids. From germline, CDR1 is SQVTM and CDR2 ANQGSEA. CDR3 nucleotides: TGCAGCGTTGGTTTAGGGTGGGGAATGACCGGGAAGCTGTTTTTT. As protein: CSVGLGWGMTGKLFF.

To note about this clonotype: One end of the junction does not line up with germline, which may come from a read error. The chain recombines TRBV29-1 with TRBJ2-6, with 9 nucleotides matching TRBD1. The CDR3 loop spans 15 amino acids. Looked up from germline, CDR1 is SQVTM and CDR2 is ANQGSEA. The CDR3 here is CSVGQGHSGANALTF. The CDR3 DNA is TGCAGCGTGGGACAGGGCCACTCTGGGGCCAACGCCCTGACCTTC. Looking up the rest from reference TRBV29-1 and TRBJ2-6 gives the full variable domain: SAVISQKPSRDICQRGTSLTIQCQVDSQVTMMFWYRQQPGQSLTLIATANQGSEATYESGFVIDKFPISRPNLTFSTLTVSNMSPEDSSIYLCSVGQGHSGANALTFGAGSRLTVL.

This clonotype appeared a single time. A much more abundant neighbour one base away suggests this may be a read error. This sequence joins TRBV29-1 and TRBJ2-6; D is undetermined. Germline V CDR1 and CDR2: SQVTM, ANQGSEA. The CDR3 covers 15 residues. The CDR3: CNDELANSGANVLTF. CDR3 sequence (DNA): TGCAACGATGAATTGGCAAACTCTGGGGCCAACGTCCTGACTTTC.

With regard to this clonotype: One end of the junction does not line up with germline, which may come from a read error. CDR3 sequence: CASSYGAGGQAQHF. The CDR3 DNA reads TGTGCCAGTAGTTACGGAGCAGGGGGTCAGGCCCAGCATTTT. The rearrangement joins TRBV6-2 or TRBV6-3 to TRBJ1-5; 7 nucleotides line up with TRBD1. CDR3 length: 14 residues. The V gene's germline CDR1 is MNHEY and CDR2 SVGEGT.

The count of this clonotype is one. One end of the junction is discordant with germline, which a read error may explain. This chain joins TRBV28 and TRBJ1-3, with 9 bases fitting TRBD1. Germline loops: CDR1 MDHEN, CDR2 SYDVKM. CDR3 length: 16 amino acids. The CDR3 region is CGSSLTGQGSGNTIYF. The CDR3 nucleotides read TGTGGCAGCAGTTTAACGGGACAGGGCTCTGGAAACACCATATATTTT.